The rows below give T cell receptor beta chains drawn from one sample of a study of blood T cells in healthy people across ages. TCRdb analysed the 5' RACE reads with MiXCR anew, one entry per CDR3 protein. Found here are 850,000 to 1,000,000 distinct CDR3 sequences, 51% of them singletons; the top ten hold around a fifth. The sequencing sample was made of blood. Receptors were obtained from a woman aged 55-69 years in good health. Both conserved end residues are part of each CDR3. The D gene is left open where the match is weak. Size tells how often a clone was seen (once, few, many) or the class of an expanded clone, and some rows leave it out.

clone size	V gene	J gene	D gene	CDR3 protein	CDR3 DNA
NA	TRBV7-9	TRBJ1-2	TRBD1	CASSSTGERFWYGYTF	TGTGCCAGCAGCTCCACAGGGGAAAGGTTTTGGTATGGCTACACCTTC
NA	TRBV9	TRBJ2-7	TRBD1	CASSVGTGGSEQYF	TGTGCCAGCAGCGTAGGGACAGGGGGTTCCGAGCAGTACTTC
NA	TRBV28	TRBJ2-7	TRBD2	CASSLGGVSYNEQYF	TGTGCCAGCAGTTTAGGGGGGGTCTCCTACAATGAGCAGTACTTC
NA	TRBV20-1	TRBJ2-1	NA	CSARPPADYNEQFF	TGCAGTGCGAGACCTCCAGCGGATTACAATGAGCAGTTCTTC
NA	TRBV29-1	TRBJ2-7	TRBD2	CSLGEGRRREQYF	TGCAGCTTGGGGGAGGGTAGACGTCGCGAGCAGTACTTC
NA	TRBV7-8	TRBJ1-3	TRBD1	CASSLGTGAGNTIYF	TGTGCCAGCAGCTTAGGAACAGGGGCTGGAAACACCATATATTTT
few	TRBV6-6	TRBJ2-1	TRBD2	CASSPPTSGRAFRFF	TGTGCCAGCAGTCCCCCGACTAGCGGGAGGGCGTTCAGGTTCTTC
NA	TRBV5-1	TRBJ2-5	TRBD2	CASSTTSGSGTQYF	TGCGCCAGCAGCACCACTAGCGGGAGCGGGACCCAGTACTTC
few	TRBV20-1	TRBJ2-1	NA	CSASVLGRVAEQFF	TGCAGTGCTAGTGTTCTCGGCAGGGTAGCGGAGCAGTTCTTC
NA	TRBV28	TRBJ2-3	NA	CASSIPPADTQYF	TGTGCCAGCAGTATACCCCCAGCAGATACGCAGTATTTT
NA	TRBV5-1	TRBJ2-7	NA	CASSFLSGITTYEQYF	TGCGCCAGCAGCTTTCTAAGCGGTATCACCACCTACGAGCAGTACTTC
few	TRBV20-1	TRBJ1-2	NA	CSARGLGGYGYTF	TGCAGTGCTAGAGGGCTTGGGGGGTATGGCTACACCTTC
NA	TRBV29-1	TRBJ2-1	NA	CSVEGLTSLEGNEQFF	TGCAGCGTTGAAGGTCTCACTAGCCTGGAGGGAAATGAGCAGTTCTTC
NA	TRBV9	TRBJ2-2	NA	CASSGGQSGILTGELFF	TGTGCCAGCAGCGGAGGACAGTCGGGAATCCTCACGGGGGAGCTGTTTTTT
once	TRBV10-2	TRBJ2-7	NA	CASRTNRDNSYEQYF	TGCGCCAGCAGAACCAACCGGGACAACTCTTACGAGCAGTACTTC
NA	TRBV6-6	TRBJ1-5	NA	CASSYRINQPQHF	TGTGCCAGCAGTTACAGGATCAATCAGCCCCAGCATTTT
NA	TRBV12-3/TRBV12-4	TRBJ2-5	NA	CASSPLGPARPQETQYF	TGTGCCAGCAGCCCCCTTGGACCGGCCCGTCCACAAGAGACCCAGTACTTC
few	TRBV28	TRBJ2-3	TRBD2	CASSKSGTRADTQYF	TGTGCCAGCAGCAAATCCGGGACTAGGGCAGATACGCAGTATTTT
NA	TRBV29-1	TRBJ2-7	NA	CSVVKTRDLHYEQYF	TGCAGCGTCGTTAAGACCAGAGACCTACATTACGAGCAGTACTTC
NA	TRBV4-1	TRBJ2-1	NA	CASSPGWLARNNEQFF	TGCGCCAGCAGCCCAGGATGGCTAGCGAGAAACAATGAGCAGTTCTTC
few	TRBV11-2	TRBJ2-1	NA	CASSLGGIFVNEQFF	TGTGCCAGCAGCTTAGGCGGGATCTTTGTCAATGAGCAGTTCTTC
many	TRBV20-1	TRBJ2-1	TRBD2	CSATLAGGRANEQFF	TGCAGTGCTACCTTAGCGGGAGGGCGGGCCAATGAGCAGTTCTTC